This section outlines one T cell receptor (beta chain) sequence together with its context. Its antigen remains unknown. The CDR3 has 15 residues. Germline V gives CDR1 MDHEN, CDR2 SYDVKM. Trimming stripped 3 bases from V and 1 base from J, with 13 bases between. Amplification used 60 Vbeta primers and 13 Jbeta primers. Only in-frame clones appear in the TCRdb table, and some are missing; sequencing was by immunoSEQ multiplex PCR. This sample yields some 100,000 clones, of which roughly three quarters are seen a single time; about 16% belongs to the top ten. The entry originates in a study of cytomegalovirus exposure and HLA in healthy donors. Study-level results: Being productive about 87% or about 30% of the time was typical of most TCR beta V segments in an earlier analysis.

The receptor's source is a man aged 45 to 65 in good health and CMV-seropositive. This chain joins TRBV28 and TRBJ2-7; TRBD2 is a possible D gene (6 bases). The sequenced material came from PBMCs. The CDR3 DNA sequence: TGTGCCAGCAGTTTTACAGCCGGGACTTCCTACGAGCAGTACTTC. It translates to CASSFTAGTSYEQYF.